A single sample is the source of the 18 T cell receptor beta chains below, sequenced in a study of regulatory T cells in long-lasting Graves disease. Described time point: newly diagnosed GD, antithyroid drugs for less than 3 months. PBMC RNA served as the TCR library source. In building TCR beta libraries, iRepertoire HTBI primers were used together with Arm-PCR of CDR3 regions. TCRdb itself ran the multiplex PCR reads through MiXCR, one entry per CDR3 protein. The table lists about 540,000 distinct CDR3 sequences, 13% of them singletons, with about 9.1% in the top ten. The data were also submitted as part of a second study, on T cells in Graves' hyperthyroidism and ophthalmopathy.

The sequencing used peripheral blood mononuclear cells (PBMCs), collected at new diagnosis, from a patient treated with antithyroid drugs. The receptors derive from a man aged 25 to 40 with Graves disease.

This clonotype was observed a few times. The J gene is TRBJ1-1, the V gene TRBV19; D is unresolved. Trimming took off 0 bases at V and 8 bases at J, with 7 bases between the two ends. The CDR3 has 12 residues. Germline V gives CDR1 LNHDA, CDR2 SQIVND (reference sequence). The CDR3 is CASSIEGREAFF. CDR3 nucleotide sequence: TGTGCCAGTAGTATAGAGGGCAGAGAAGCTTTCTTT.

This clonotype has a count of ten or more. The chain is built from TRBV29-1 and TRBJ2-1; tentatively, D is TRBD1 or TRBD2 (5 bases each). Germline CDR1 reads SQVTM; CDR2 reads ANQGSEA. This CDR3 is built from 16 residues. V gave up 0 bases and J gave up 8 bases, with 20 bases separating them. The CDR3 protein is CSVEDKFRGAPYEQFF. CDR3 coding DNA: TGCAGCGTTGAAGACAAATTTAGAGGGGCCCCGTATGAGCAGTTCTTC.

At least ten counts were recorded for this clonotype. The rearrangement joins TRBV12-3 or TRBV12-4 to TRBJ1-1; D is unclear. Trimming stripped 6 bases from V and 0 bases from J, with 20 bases between. The CDR3 spans 17 residues. The CDR3 is CASRSLRSGEMNTEAFF. For the CDR3, the DNA is TGTGCCAGCAGATCCTTAAGAAGCGGCGAGATGAACACTGAAGCTTTCTTT.

This clonotype occurred many times. The chain combines TRBV30 with TRBJ1-5; a possible D gene is TRBD1 (6 bases). Germline V gene sequence: CDR1 GTSNPN, CDR2 SVGIG (reference sequence). This CDR3 is 14 amino acids long. Trimming pared 3 bases from V and 0 bases from J, leaving 9 bases between. CDR3 in DNA: TGTGCCTGGAGGACAGGAAATAGCAATCAGCCCCAGCATTTT. It encodes CAWRTGNSNQPQHF.

To note about this clonotype: This likely stems from a read error, as it lies one base from a far larger clone. The chain uses TRBV6-1 and TRBJ1-2; 7 nucleotides align to TRBD1. In germline, CDR1 is MNHNS, CDR2 SASEGT. V was pared by 8 bases and J by 5 bases, with 2 bases of the junction left unmatched. This CDR3 spans 11 amino acids. The CDR3 DNA sequence: TGTGCCAGCCAGGGGGGATATGGCTACACCTTC. It codes for CASQGGYGYTF.

This clonotype has a handful of counts. This sequence joins TRBV2 and TRBJ2-3, with 7 nucleotides matching TRBD2. The CDR3 is 13 residues long. Germline loops: CDR1 SNHLY, CDR2 FYNNEI. After removal of 7 bases from V and 4 bases from J, the junction contained 5 bases not matched to a gene. The CDR3 bases are TGTGCCAGCATTGGCGGGAGCTCAGATACGCAGTATTTT. Encoded protein: CASIGGSSDTQYF.

This clonotype was counted many times. This chain connects TRBV2 to TRBJ2-4; possibly TRBD2 for D (6 bases). Trimming took off 10 bases at V and 0 bases at J, with 13 bases between the two ends. In germline, CDR1 is SNHLY, CDR2 FYNNEI. The CDR3 consists of 14 residues. CDR3 DNA sequence: TGTGCCATTTATAGCGGCCTAGCCAAAAACATTCAGTACTTC. This translates into CAIYSGLAKNIQYF.

Concerning this clonotype itself: The germline gene is not matched at one end of the junction; a read error may be the cause. The V gene is TRBV9, the J gene TRBJ1-6; 7 bases map to TRBD1. The CDR3 runs 15 residues. Germline assignment: CDR1 SGDLS and CDR2 YYNGEE. CDR3 loop: CTSSPRQGGNSPLHF. CDR3 DNA sequence: TGTACCAGCAGCCCCCGACAGGGTGGGAATTCACCCCTCCACTTT.

The chain joins TRBV7-2 to TRBJ2-4; possible D gene TRBD1, 6 bases. This CDR3 contains 14 residues. Germline V lookup: CDR1 SGHTA, CDR2 FQGNSA. V shed 6 bases and J shed 1 base, with 10 bases lying between them. The chain's CDR3 is CASRKGDAKNIQYF. Written as DNA, the CDR3 is TGTGCCAGCAGAAAGGGGGACGCCAAAAACATTCAGTACTTC.

This chain joins TRBV20-1 and TRBJ1-5; 7 nucleotides match TRBD1. This CDR3 is built from 13 residues. Trimming took 5 bases from V and 4 from J; bases not matched to a gene: 5. Germline V CDR1 and CDR2: DFQATT, SNEGSKA (reference sequence). CDR3 DNA: TGCAGTGCTCGAGGGGGCCTGAATCAGCCCCAGCATTTT. It codes for CSARGGLNQPQHF.

This clonotype was seen a handful of times. The V and J genes are TRBV7-2 and TRBJ2-1; D possibly uses TRBD1 or TRBD2 (6 bases each). In germline, CDR1 is SGHTA, CDR2 FQGNSA. The CDR3 runs 19 residues. V dropped 5 bases and J dropped 1 base, with 24 bases sitting between them. The CDR3 sequence: CASSGRGKSSGVSYNEQFF. The DNA for the CDR3 is TGTGCCAGCAGCGGTAGGGGGAAGAGCTCGGGGGTATCCTACAATGAGCAGTTCTTC.

This clonotype has at least ten counts. The V gene is TRBV10-3, the J gene TRBJ1-1; unclear D gene. V was clipped by 2 bases and J by 0 bases, with 7 bases between them. Per germline, CDR1 ENHRY and CDR2 SYGVKD. The CDR3 consists of 14 residues. DNA of the CDR3: TGTGCCATCAGTGAGGTAGGGATGAACACTGAAGCTTTCTTT. Amino acids: CAISEVGMNTEAFF.

DNA of the CDR3: TGTGCCAGCAGTGACAGACAGACTCATCCCTACAATGAGCAGTTCTTC. Translated: CASSDRQTHPYNEQFF. The genes are TRBV6-1 and TRBJ2-1, with D possibly matching TRBD1 (5 bases). The CDR3 loop spans 16 amino acids. V shed 3 bases and J shed 2 bases, with 14 bases lying between them. Per germline, CDR1 MNHNS and CDR2 SASEGT.

The chain uses TRBV20-1 and TRBJ2-3, with 7 bases matching TRBD2. This CDR3 is 15 amino acids long. The germline gives CDR1 DFQATT, CDR2 SNEGSKA (reference sequence). V lost 5 bases and J lost 0; bases outside the gene matches: 8. CDR3 DNA: TGCAGTGCTTCCGGGACTACCCTGAGCACAGATACGCAGTATTTT. This translates into CSASGTTLSTDTQYF.

Remarks on this clonotype: Only one base separates this from a far larger clonotype, so it likely reflects a read error. J is TRBJ2-5 and V is TRBV6-4; the D is unclear. Trimming took off 5 bases at V and 2 bases at J, with 12 bases between the two ends. This CDR3 is 14 amino acids long. Germline V lookup: CDR1 MRHNA, CDR2 SNTAGT. CDR3 amino acids: CASSPLRLQETQYF. The CDR3 DNA reads TGTGCCAGCAGTCCCTTGAGACTTCAAGAGACCCAGTACTTC.

This clonotype was seen ten or more times. The chain combines TRBV12-3 or TRBV12-4 with TRBJ2-1, with 10 positions matching TRBD2. With 7 bases clipped from V and 3 bases from J, the junction kept 9 bases outside the gene matches. The CDR3 is 16 residues long. CDR3 sequence: CASKFLAGENYNEQFF. The CDR3 DNA reads TGTGCCAGCAAGTTCCTAGCGGGAGAGAACTACAATGAGCAGTTCTTC.

This clonotype appeared many times. The chain couples TRBV12-3 or TRBV12-4 to TRBJ1-3; unclear D gene. CDR3 length: 12 residues. V was trimmed by 3 bases and J by 4 bases, leaving 4 bases between them. CDR3 bases: TGTGCCAGCAGTTTTCCGGGAAACACCATATATTTT. As protein: CASSFPGNTIYF.

This clonotype was seen many times. The chain uses TRBV20-1 and TRBJ2-1; TRBD2 matches 10 bases. The CDR3 is made up of 13 amino acids. Losses at the gene ends were 5 bases for V and 6 bases for J; bases not matched to a gene: 4. CDR1 is DFQATT, CDR2 SNEGSKA, per germline (reference sequence). The CDR3 protein is CSADSGRINEQFF. In nucleotides, the CDR3 is TGCAGTGCTGATAGCGGGAGGATCAATGAGCAGTTCTTC.